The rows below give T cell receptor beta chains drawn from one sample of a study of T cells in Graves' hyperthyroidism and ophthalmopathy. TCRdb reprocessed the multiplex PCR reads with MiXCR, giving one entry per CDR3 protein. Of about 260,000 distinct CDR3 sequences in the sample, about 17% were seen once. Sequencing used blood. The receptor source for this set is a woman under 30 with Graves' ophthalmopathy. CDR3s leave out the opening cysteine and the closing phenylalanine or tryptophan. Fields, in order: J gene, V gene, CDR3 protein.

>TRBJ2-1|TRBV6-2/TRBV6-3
ASSYKGLGGHEQF
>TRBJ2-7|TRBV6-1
ASRGASITYEQY
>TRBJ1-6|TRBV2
ASSDWGQGHSPLH
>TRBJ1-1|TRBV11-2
ASSSTRTSQAF
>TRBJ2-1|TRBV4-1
ASSQVAINNEQF
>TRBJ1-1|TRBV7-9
ASSSTGPLNTEAF
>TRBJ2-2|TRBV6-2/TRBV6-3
ASSYDQDGAYTGELF
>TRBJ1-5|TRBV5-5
ASSLLGRNQPQH
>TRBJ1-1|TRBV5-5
ASSYGQGSPEAF
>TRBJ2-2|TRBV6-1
AGRRTGTNTGELF
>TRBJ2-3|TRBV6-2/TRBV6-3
ASSMDSADTQY
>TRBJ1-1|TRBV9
ASSPEASNTEAF
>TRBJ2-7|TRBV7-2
ASSLVGGAASYEQY
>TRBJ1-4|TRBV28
ASSPGTDEKLF
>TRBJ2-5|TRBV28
ASSFPNLRTSHETQY
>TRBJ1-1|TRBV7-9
ASSYAGWTGHTEAF
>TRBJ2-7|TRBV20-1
SARRATSGLYEQY
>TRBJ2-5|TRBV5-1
ASSPQGGKETQY
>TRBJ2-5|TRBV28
ASSLITSGKQETQY
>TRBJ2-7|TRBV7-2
ASSALAWIKHAYEQY
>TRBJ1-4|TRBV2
ASVKMGEKLF
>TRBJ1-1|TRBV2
ASRPTGVTEAF
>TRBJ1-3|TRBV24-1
ATSDRVDTIY
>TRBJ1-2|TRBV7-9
ASSPYEDQEDGYT
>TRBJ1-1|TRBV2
ASGIGQLNTEAF
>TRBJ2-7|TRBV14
ASSRPGTGPGCSYEQY
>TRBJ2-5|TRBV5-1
ASSLGSGGAQEAQY
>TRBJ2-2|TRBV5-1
ASSFTPDSYSGELF
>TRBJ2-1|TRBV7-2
ASSLGIAGGYNEQF
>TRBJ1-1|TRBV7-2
ASSLSGTGGTEAF
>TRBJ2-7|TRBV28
ASSLDSGTAYEQY
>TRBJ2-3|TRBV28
ASRSKRGGSTDTQY
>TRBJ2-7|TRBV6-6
ASSYSTSYEQY
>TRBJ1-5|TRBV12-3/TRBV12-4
ASSVDLATNQPQH
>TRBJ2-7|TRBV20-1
SVIDTLSYEQY
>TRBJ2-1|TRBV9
ASSAITSDEQF
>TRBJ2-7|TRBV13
ASSFTSSGGAYEQY
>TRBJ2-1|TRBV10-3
AIRLHRGGSYNEQF
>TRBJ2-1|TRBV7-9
ASSVGGANEQF
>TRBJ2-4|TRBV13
ASSLGEGDPKNIQY
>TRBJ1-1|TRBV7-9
ASSPPRGALGDTEAF
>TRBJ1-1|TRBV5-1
ASRDVSSTEAF
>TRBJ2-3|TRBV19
ASRTGGRTTTDTQY
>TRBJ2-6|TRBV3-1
ASSQLRISGANVLT
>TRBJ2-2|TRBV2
ASSEGPGKAGELF
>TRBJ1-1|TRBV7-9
ASSPQTGHGRNTEAF
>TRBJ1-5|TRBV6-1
ASTSLDGNSYSNQPQH
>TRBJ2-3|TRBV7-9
ASSLARSRGADTQY